The clone carrying this TCR beta chain has a handful of counts. Antigen unknown. The data derive from a study of CD8+ T cells in alopecia areata. About the research overall: Treated patients' severity was scored by percentage of affected scalp area. Whole-study results and caveats: Many expanded lesional clones persisted during tofacitinib (in both scalp and blood). There was only one nonresponder, so it was unclear how baseline CD8+ expansion relates to response.

Isolated RNA was reverse transcribed into cDNA used as the sequencing template. TCRdb keeps only in-frame clones here, not all; method: immunoSEQ multiplex PCR. Of 270,000 or so clones in the sample, over 45% were seen once. The treatment denotes: oral pan-JAK inhibitor, 5-10 mg twice daily. Sorting separated CD4+ and CD8+ T cells out of PBMCs. Trimming at V came to 6 bases and at J to 9 bases, leaving 11 bases not matched to a gene. This CDR3 has 15 residues. Germline assignment: CDR1 MGHDK and CDR2 SYGVNS. The V and J genes are TRBV25-1 and TRBJ1-6, with 7 positions matching TRBD1. Sequences were derived from CD4+ T cells sorted from blood, sampled at week 24, from a patient treated with tofacitinib. This TCR derives from a human donor with alopecia areata. CDR3 sequence: CASSQSGTAGSPLHF. CDR3 sequence (DNA): TGTGCCAGCAGCCAATCGGGGACAGCTGGTTCACCCCTCCACTTT.